The T cell receptor beta chain under discussion was sequenced for a study of vaccination and CD4 T cells after COVID-19 (dated by TCRdb to 2022 to 2024). As for the study more broadly: The convalescent cohort included six males and four females, with two Hispanic individuals, seven Caucasians, two Asians and one multiracial person. Post-COVID blood samples were collected from convalescent patients a median of around 100 days after diagnosis, with a range of roughly 30 to 170 days. The spike-specific CD4+ TCR repertoire was compared before and after mRNA vaccination in under 11 COVID-19 convalescent patients and a handful of infection-naive healthy vaccine recipients. Control cultures used a CEFX viral epitope pool as positive control, an HIV-1 Nef peptide pool as negative control, or no peptide. Post-vaccine blood samples were taken a median of around 70 days after the second vaccine dose, with a range of roughly 14 to 241 days. Culture stimuli were overlapping spike peptide pools from SARS-CoV-2 and from the common cold coronaviruses HCoV-NL63, HCoV-OC43 and HCoV-229E. Two doses of either the Pfizer-BioNTech BNT162b2 vaccine (n=8) or the Moderna mRNA-1273 vaccine (n=2) were administered to participants.

The treatment or condition label, read with the paper, signifies: approximately nine-day PBMC culture with coronavirus spike peptide pools or control peptides (ViraFEST assay). To expand antigen-specific T cells with peptide pools and then pick out the expanded clonotypes through TCR sequencing, the study relied on the ViraFEST assay. The absence of prior SARS-CoV-2 infection in healthy vaccine recipients was confirmed by negative nucleocapsid antibody tests before and after vaccination. Roughly 2 million PBMCs per well were cultured in IMDM with approximately 5% human AB serum and approximately 9.1 IU/ml IL-2, plus 10 ug/ml peptide pools. On days 3 and 7, half of the culture medium was replaced with fresh IL-2-containing medium. After roughly 11 days of culture, CD4+ T cells were isolated by negative selection with the EasySep CD4+ T cell isolation kit. PBMCs were separated from whole blood using Ficoll-Paque Plus gradient centrifugation and then either used fresh or cryopreserved at -140C. Culture conditions were generally each tested in triplicate wells.

The CDR3 numbers 13 residues from cysteine through phenylalanine. Only the CDR3 part of the read is kept: 39 bases, read in frame from the first base. The germline V gene (reference sequence) specifies SGHNT as CDR1 and YYREEE as CDR2. Trimming at the junction amounts to 0 bases on V and 8 bases on J, and the germline ends lie 11 bases apart. Library prep was done by PCR. DNA from cultured CD4+ T cells underwent TCR sequencing with the Oncomine TCR Beta short-read assay at the Johns Hopkins FTIC core. The QIAamp micro DNA kit was used to extract genomic DNA from the cultured CD4+ T cells. Oncomine TCR Beta libraries made from cultured CD4+ T cells were pooled using unique dual indexes and sequenced on an Illumina iSeq 100. In the paper's pipeline: Non-productive sequences were removed, and CDR3s not starting with C, not ending with F or W, or shorter than 7 amino acids were discarded. Antigen-specific clonotypes were identified with the MANAFEST web application by comparing peptide-stimulated wells with reference and other culture wells. Positive clones required FDR below 0.05, an odds ratio above 5, and productive frequency above 0.1% in at least two of three replicate wells. Clonotypes that were significantly expanded in both SARS-CoV-2 spike wells and at least one common cold coronavirus spike condition were defined as cross-reactive. Levenshtein distances (stringdist) and unrooted phylogenetic trees (ape) in R version 3.6.1 were used to assess CDR3 homology. TCRdb reprocessed the public reads (quality trimming at Q25 with fastp, clone calling with MiXCR) and kept in-frame beta chains. Records with the same CDR3 protein are collapsed into one entry carrying the most frequent genes and DNA. TCRdb assigned the V and J calls; the authors' analysis was not used. This sample is represented by around 17,000 distinct CDR3 sequences; around a third of them were singletons. The top ten constitute roughly 25% of the sample.

Study-level results and caveats: The study included relatively few convalescent patients and did not analyze early timepoints after natural infection. In convalescent patients, a median approximately 83% of post-vaccine SARS-CoV-2-reactive clones were detected only after vaccination, suggesting vaccine-specific priming. Nearly all vaccine-specific clones in convalescent patients (304 of 307) were mono-reactive for SARS-CoV-2 spike rather than cross-reactive with common cold coronaviruses. The median count of SARS-CoV-2-reactive clonotypes went up from 20 to 25 after infection to 35 to 40 after vaccination, although the change was not significant.

In the case of this clonotype: Its antigen specificity is not known. No base quality values were provided; no much bigger clone lies one nucleotide off.

The chain joins TRBV5-4 to TRBJ1-2; no D gene is confidently identified. The sample in question was CD4+ T cells from blood, cultured in vitro, obtained before SARS-CoV-2 vaccination. The clonotype comes from a human donor who received a COVID-19 vaccine. The DNA sequence is as follows: TGTGCCAGCAGCTTGGAGCGGGCGCGAGGCTACACCTTC. Its protein product is CASSLERARGYTF.